This TCR beta chain was captured by sequencing in a study of blood T cell repertoires in COVID-19. About the study: COVID-19 samples from acute and convalescent phases originated in the United States, Italy and Spain. T cells, B-cell-depleted T cells, or PBMCs provided the cDNA or gDNA that served as material.

Study processing details: Reference gene primers were amplified, and this amplification served to estimate nucleated cell counts. Profiling relied on immunoSEQ multiplex PCR, and the TCRdb table lists in-frame clones only, not all of them. V, J and clone size are those of that table, while D and trimming were read from the DNA. The repertoire holds some 21,000 clones, with roughly 90% as singletons. This CDR3 has 15 residues. From germline, CDR1 is MGHDK and CDR2 SYGVNS. Deletions cut 5 bases from V and 5 bases from J, with 18 bases between. V and J are TRBV25-1 and TRBJ1-2; D unresolved. This clonotype was obtained from a human donor with acute or convalescent COVID-19. The donor label of this sample is uncertain. Sequenced: peripheral blood. The CDR3 loop is CASSQVDQAIYGYTF. In nucleotides, the CDR3 is TGTGCCAGCAGTCAAGTCGATCAGGCAATATATGGCTACACCTTC.